The 18 T cell receptor beta chains in this list originate from one sample, sequenced in a study of blood T cell repertoires in COVID-19. Using immunoSEQ multiplex PCR, the repertoire was profiled, and TCRdb retains in-frame clones only, with some absent. The repertoire holds 190,000 or so clones, 89% seen once, with around 8.9% in the top ten. The sample was PBMCs or T cells enriched from blood (not recorded which). The receptors derive from a woman in her late teens or twenties who had recovered from COVID-19.

The V call is TRBV7-6, the J call TRBJ2-7, with 9 bases identical to TRBD1. Per the germline V gene, CDR1 is SGHVS and CDR2 is FNYEAQ. This CDR3 contains 14 residues. V lost 4 bases, J lost 5 bases, and 6 bases stayed unmatched. This CDR3 is CASSSGTGINEQYF. DNA for the CDR3: TGTGCCAGCAGCTCGGGGACAGGGATTAACGAGCAGTACTTC. The full variable domain, with the rest looked up from reference TRBV7-6 and TRBJ2-7, is GAGVSQSPRYKVTKRGQDVALRCDPISGHVSLYWYRQALGQGPEFLTYFNYEAQQDKSGLPNDRFSAERPEGSISTLTIQRTEQRDSAMYRCASSSGTGINEQYFGPGTRLTVT.

This clone has only a few counts. This chain connects TRBV6-1 to TRBJ1-2; 7 nucleotides align to TRBD1. Trimming took 1 base from V and 0 from J; bases not matched to a gene: 5. Germline V gives CDR1 MNHNS, CDR2 SASEGT. CDR3 length: 16 residues. The CDR3 nucleotides are TGTGCCAGCAGTGAAGAGGAGGGGGCGCCTAACTATGGCTACACCTTC. Its protein product is CASSEEEGAPNYGYTF.

The rearrangement links TRBV27 to TRBJ1-1; D ambiguous. CDR3 length equals 14 residues. Germline-derived CDR1 and CDR2 are MNHEY and SMNVEV (reference sequence). Trimming pared 4 bases from V and 7 bases from J, leaving 16 bases between. This CDR3 is CASSYLSGRYEAFF. The CDR3 nucleotides are TGTGCCAGCAGTTATCTCTCGGGAAGGTATGAAGCTTTCTTT.

The CDR3 coding sequence is TGTGCCAGCAGCCAAGATCTTAATCAGCCCCAGCATTTT. Its protein product is CASSQDLNQPQHF. The rearrangement links TRBV3-1 (or the pseudogene TRBV3-2) to TRBJ1-5; D is unclear. V lost 0 bases and J lost 4, with 4 bases in between. The CDR3 loop spans 13 amino acids. Looked up from germline, CDR1 is LGHDT and CDR2 is YNNKEL (reference sequence).

The CDR3 is CATQGRYSNQPQHF. CDR3 nucleotide sequence: TGTGCCACCCAGGGGAGATATAGCAATCAGCCCCAGCATTTT. The chain joins TRBV24-1 to TRBJ1-5; perhaps TRBD1 as D (6 bases). CDR1 and CDR2 from the germline V gene are KGHDR and SFDVKD. Trimming took off 9 bases at V and 0 bases at J, with 11 bases between the two ends. The CDR3 runs to 14 residues.

V is TRBV5-1 and J is TRBJ1-6; TRBD1 matches at 11 bases. The CDR3 covers 15 residues. The V segment lost 7 bases and the J segment 3 bases; nucleotides outside the gene matches: 3. Per the germline V gene, CDR1 is SGHRS and CDR2 is YFSETQ. For the CDR3, the DNA is TGCGCCAGCGGACAGGGGGCGATCTATAATTCACCCCTCCACTTT. This translates into CASGQGAIYNSPLHF.

V usage is TRBV24-1 and J usage is TRBJ2-3; D unclear. Trimming took 4 bases from V and 0 from J, leaving 10 bases between them. Germline V gene data show CDR1 as KGHDR and CDR2 as SFDVKD. The CDR3 is 15 residues long. The CDR3 sequence is CATSDAGRSTDTQYF. DNA of the CDR3: TGTGCCACCAGTGACGCAGGTCGAAGCACAGATACGCAGTATTTT.

The CDR3, as DNA: TGTGCCAGCAATGTTGGTAGAGGCACAGATACGCAGTATTTT. Translating it yields CASNVGRGTDTQYF. The chain has TRBV2 and TRBJ2-3; D is unclear. The CDR3 length is 14 residues. From germline, CDR1 is SNHLY and CDR2 FYNNEI. V was clipped by 7 bases and J by 1 base, with 12 bases between them.

The chain is built from TRBV6-5 and TRBJ2-5; D is possibly TRBD1 (6 bases). Germline values: CDR1 MNHEY, CDR2 SVGAGI. The CDR3 spans 15 residues. Trimming removed 0 bases at V and 5 bases at J, with 13 bases between. Here the CDR3 reads CASSYSVQGKETQYF. The DNA of the CDR3 is TGTGCCAGCAGTTACTCTGTGCAGGGGAAGGAGACCCAGTACTTC.

The V call is TRBV5-6, the J call TRBJ1-3; D is unclear. V was shortened by 1 base and J by 0 bases, with 5 bases between the two germline ends. From germline, CDR1 is SGHDT and CDR2 YYEEEE. This CDR3 region has 14 residues. CDR3: CASSLLDSGNTIYF. The CDR3 DNA sequence: TGTGCCAGCAGCTTGTTAGACTCTGGAAACACCATATATTTT.

J is TRBJ2-2 and V is TRBV2; 8 bases line up with TRBD1. The CDR3 is 14 residues long. CDR1 is SNHLY and CDR2 is FYNNEI in the germline V gene. Trimming cost V 6 bases and J 7 bases; bases outside gene matches: 7. The CDR3, as DNA: TGTGCCAGCAGCGAGACAGGGGCATACGGGGAGCTGTTTTTT. It encodes CASSETGAYGELFF. Filled out from reference TRBV2 and TRBJ2-2, the complete variable domain reads EPEVTQTPSHQVTQMGQEVILRCVPISNHLYFYWYRQILGQKVEFLVSFYNNEISEKSEIFDDQFSVERPDGSNFTLKIRSTKLEDSAMYFCASSETGAYGELFFGEGSRLTVL.

The chain has TRBV7-2 and TRBJ1-2, with 11 bases that match TRBD1. The trim removed 6 bases at V and 1 base at J, leaving 4 bases unmatched. The germline gives CDR1 SGHTA, CDR2 FQGNSA. The length of the CDR3 is 15 residues. The CDR3 DNA sequence: TGTGCCAGCAGACGGACAGGGGGCGGTAACTATGGCTACACCTTC. Translated: CASRRTGGGNYGYTF.

This rearrangement joins TRBV11-2 to TRBJ2-5; D is uncertain. CDR1 and CDR2 from the germline V gene are SGHAT and FQNNGV. The CDR3 runs 14 residues. Trimming left V 5 bases short and J 0 bases short, with 10 bases between. The CDR3 protein is CASSAFRYQETQYF. CDR3 bases: TGTGCCAGCAGCGCATTCAGGTACCAAGAGACCCAGTACTTC.

The chain is built from TRBV12-5 and TRBJ2-7; TRBD1 aligns across 8 bases. Germline loops: CDR1 LGHNT, CDR2 FRNRAP. Trimming at V came to 2 bases and at J to 3 bases, leaving 18 bases not matched to a gene. The CDR3 is 19 residues long. This CDR3 is CASGLPTGVNPIEDYEQYF. The DNA for the CDR3 is TGTGCTAGTGGTTTGCCGACAGGGGTAAACCCTATCGAAGACTACGAGCAGTACTTC.

The chain has TRBV19 and TRBJ1-2; 9 bases line up with TRBD1. CDR3 size: 15 residues. Germline V gene data show CDR1 as LNHDA and CDR2 as SQIVND (reference sequence). V was clipped by 2 bases and J by 4 bases; unmatched bases: 5. The chain's CDR3 is CASSISTGGVYGYTF. In DNA form, the CDR3 reads TGTGCCAGTAGTATATCGACAGGGGGTGTCTATGGCTACACCTTC.

This rearrangement joins TRBV6-5 to TRBJ2-7; 10 bases fit TRBD1. V was pared by 6 bases and J by 1 base, with 6 bases of the junction left unmatched. CDR1 and CDR2 (germline): MNHEY, SVGAGI. This CDR3 spans 15 amino acids. CDR3 region: CASSPGQGRSYEQYF. CDR3 coding DNA: TGTGCCAGCAGCCCGGGACAGGGGAGGTCCTACGAGCAGTACTTC.

J is TRBJ2-7 and V is TRBV28, with 9 bases identical to TRBD1. Germline V gene sequence: CDR1 MDHEN, CDR2 SYDVKM. After removal of 5 bases from V and 10 bases from J, the junction contained 15 bases not matched to a gene. The CDR3 contains 15 residues. The CDR3 region has the DNA TGTGCCAGCAGTCCGGCCGGGACAGGGAACCGGGGCCAGTACTTC. This sequence encodes CASSPAGTGNRGQYF. The full variable domain, rest sourced from reference TRBV28 and TRBJ2-7, is DVKVTQSSRYLVKRTGEKVFLECVQDMDHENMFWYRQDPGLGLRLIYFSYDVKMKEKGDIPEGYSVSREKKERFSLILESASTNQTSMYLCASSPAGTGNRGQYFGPGTRLTVT.

This sequence joins TRBV5-4 and TRBJ1-1; D is possibly TRBD1 (6 bases). This CDR3 region has 17 residues. Per the germline V gene, CDR1 is SGHNT and CDR2 is YYREEE (reference sequence). V was trimmed by 4 bases and J by 0 bases, leaving 19 bases between them. CDR3 bases: TGTGCCAGCAGCCCACCCCCAGGGGACATATTGAACACTGAAGCTTTCTTT. Residues: CASSPPPGDILNTEAFF.